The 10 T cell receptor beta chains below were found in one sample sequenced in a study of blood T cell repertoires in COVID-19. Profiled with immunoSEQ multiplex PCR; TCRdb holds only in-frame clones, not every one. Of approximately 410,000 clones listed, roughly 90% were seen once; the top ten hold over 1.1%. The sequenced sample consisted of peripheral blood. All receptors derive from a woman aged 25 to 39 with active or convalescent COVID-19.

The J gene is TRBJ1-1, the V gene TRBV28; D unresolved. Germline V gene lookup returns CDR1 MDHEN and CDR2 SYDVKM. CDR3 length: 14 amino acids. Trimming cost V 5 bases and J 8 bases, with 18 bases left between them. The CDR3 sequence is CASSTTGNTMEAFF. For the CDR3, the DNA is TGTGCCAGCAGTACAACGGGAAATACGATGGAAGCTTTCTTT. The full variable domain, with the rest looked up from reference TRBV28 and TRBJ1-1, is DVKVTQSSRYLVKRTGEKVFLECVQDMDHENMFWYRQDPGLGLRLIYFSYDVKMKEKGDIPEGYSVSREKKERFSLILESASTNQTSMYLCASSTTGNTMEAFFGQGTRLTVV.

CDR3 bases: TGTGCCAGCAGTTTATCGACAGGGTTCGAGCAGTACTTC. Its protein product is CASSLSTGFEQYF. V usage is TRBV27 and J usage is TRBJ2-7, with 7 bases that match TRBD1. Germline V gives CDR1 MNHEY, CDR2 SMNVEV (reference sequence). The CDR3 has 13 residues. Germline trimming cut 0 bases from V and 6 bases from J; bases unmatched to any gene: 2.

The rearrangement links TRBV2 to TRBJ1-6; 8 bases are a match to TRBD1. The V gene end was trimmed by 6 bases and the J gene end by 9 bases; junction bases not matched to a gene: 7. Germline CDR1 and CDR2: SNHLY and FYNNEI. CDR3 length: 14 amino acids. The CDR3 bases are TGTGCCAGCAGAAGGACAGGGACAGGTTCACCCCTCCACTTT. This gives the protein CASRRTGTGSPLHF.

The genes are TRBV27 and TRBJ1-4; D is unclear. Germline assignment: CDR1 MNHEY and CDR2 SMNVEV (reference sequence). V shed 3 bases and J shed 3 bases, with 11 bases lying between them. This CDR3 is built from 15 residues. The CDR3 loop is CASSFDTLPNEKLFF. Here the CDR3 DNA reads TGTGCCAGCAGTTTCGACACCCTTCCTAATGAAAAACTGTTTTTT.

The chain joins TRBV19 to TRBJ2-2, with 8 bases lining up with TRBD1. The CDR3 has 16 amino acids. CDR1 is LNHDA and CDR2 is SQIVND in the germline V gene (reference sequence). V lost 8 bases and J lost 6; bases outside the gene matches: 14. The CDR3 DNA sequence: TGTGCCAGTTGCCGAGCAGGGGGCGGGAAAGCCGGGGAGCTGTTTTTT. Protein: CASCRAGGGKAGELFF.

The DNA of the CDR3 is TGTGCCAGCAGCCAAGGAGTAGCGGGAGATTTTGAGACCCAGTACTTC. It is translated as CASSQGVAGDFETQYF. The J gene is TRBJ2-5, the V gene TRBV3-1 (or the pseudogene TRBV3-2); 9 nucleotides align to TRBD2. The CDR3 covers 16 residues. J lost 5 bases, V lost 1 base, and 8 bases had no gene match. Per germline, CDR1 LGHDT and CDR2 YNNKEL (reference sequence).

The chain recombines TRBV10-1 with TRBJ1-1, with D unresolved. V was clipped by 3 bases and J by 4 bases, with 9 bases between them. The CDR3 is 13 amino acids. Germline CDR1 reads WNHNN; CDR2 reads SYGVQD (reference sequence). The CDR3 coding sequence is TGCGCCAGCAGTGACCTCTTGAGCACTGAAGCTTTCTTT. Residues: CASSDLLSTEAFF.

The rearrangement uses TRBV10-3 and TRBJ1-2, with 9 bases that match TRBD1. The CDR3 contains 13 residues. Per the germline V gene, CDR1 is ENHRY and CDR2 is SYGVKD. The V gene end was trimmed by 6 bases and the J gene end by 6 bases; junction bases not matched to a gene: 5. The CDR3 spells CAIRDRGGDGYTF. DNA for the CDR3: TGTGCCATCAGGGACAGGGGAGGTGATGGCTACACCTTC.

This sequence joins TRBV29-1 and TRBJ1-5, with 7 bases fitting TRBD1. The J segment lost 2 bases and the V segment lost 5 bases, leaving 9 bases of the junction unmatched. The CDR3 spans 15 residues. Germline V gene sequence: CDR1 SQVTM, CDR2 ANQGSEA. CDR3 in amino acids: CSVIGQGVGNQPQHF. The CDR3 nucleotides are TGCAGCGTTATAGGGCAGGGGGTTGGCAATCAGCCCCAGCATTTT. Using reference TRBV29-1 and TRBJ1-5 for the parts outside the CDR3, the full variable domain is SAVISQKPSRDICQRGTSLTIQCQVDSQVTMMFWYRQQPGQSLTLIATANQGSEATYESGFVIDKFPISRPNLTFSTLTVSNMSPEDSSIYLCSVIGQGVGNQPQHFGDGTRLSIL.

The CDR3 nucleotides are TGTGCCAGCAGCTTAAACCCGGGGAACACTGAAGCTTTCTTT. This encodes CASSLNPGNTEAFF. V and J are TRBV7-6 and TRBJ1-1; D remains unclear. The CDR3 is 14 residues long. Germline loops: CDR1 SGHVS, CDR2 FNYEAQ. V lost 2 bases, J lost 1 base, and 8 bases lay in between.